The clone carrying this T cell receptor (beta chain) has a count of ten or more. The antigen is unknown. The sample is drawn from a study of T cells after yellow fever vaccination. Study at large: Fractions with few cells were prepared using SMART-Seq v4 Ultra Low Input.

MiXCR, run by TCRdb on the 5' RACE reads, gives a single entry per CDR3 protein. This table holds about 120,000 distinct CDR3 sequences, more than 5.5% found once. Notes on the study in general: Shared CD4/CD8 clonotypes were a small share, likely from convergent recombination. The study re-detected most primary-vaccination clones after the booster (roughly 96% CD4, 88% CD8).

Trimming removed 6 bases from V and 7 bases from J, with 24 bases in between. Germline V gives CDR1 DFQATT, CDR2 SNEGSKA (reference sequence). The CDR3 spans 15 residues. Sequenced here: CD4+ T cells sorted from PBMCs, sampled about 41 days after the first yellow fever vaccination. This sequence joins TRBV20-1 and TRBJ1-1; maybe TRBD1 (5 bases). The TCR sequence derives from a man in his late teens or twenties who received the YFV17D yellow fever vaccine. The DNA for the CDR3 is TGCAGTGCCCTGGGAGGGACTGGCTGGTATATTGAAGCTTTCTTT. Its protein is CSALGGTGWYIEAFF.